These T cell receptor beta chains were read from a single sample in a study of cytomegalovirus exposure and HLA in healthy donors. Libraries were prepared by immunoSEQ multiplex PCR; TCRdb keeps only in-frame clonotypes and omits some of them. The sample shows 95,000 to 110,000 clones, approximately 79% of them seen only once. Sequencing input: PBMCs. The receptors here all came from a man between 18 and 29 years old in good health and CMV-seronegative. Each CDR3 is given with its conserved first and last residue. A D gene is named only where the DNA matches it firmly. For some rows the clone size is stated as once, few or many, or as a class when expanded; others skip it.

CDR3 protein: CASSGGQGAGETQYF
CDR3 DNA: TGCGCCAGCAGCGGCGGACAGGGCGCGGGAGAGACCCAGTACTTC
V gene: TRBV5-1
D gene: TRBD1
clone size: NA
J gene: TRBJ2-5

CDR3 protein: CAQDRVINSPLHF
CDR3 DNA: TGCGCACAGGACAGGGTAATCAATTCACCCCTCCACTTT
V gene: TRBV10-1
D gene: TRBD1
clone size: NA
J gene: TRBJ1-6

CDR3 protein: CASSDAGNYGYTF
CDR3 DNA: TGTGCCAGCAGTGATGCAGGGAACTATGGCTACACCTTC
V gene: TRBV2
D gene: NA
clone size: NA
J gene: TRBJ1-2

CDR3 protein: CASSLDSGQINEQFF
CDR3 DNA: TGTGCTAGCAGCTTAGATTCGGGACAAATCAATGAGCAGTTCTTC
V gene: TRBV7-7
D gene: NA
clone size: NA
J gene: TRBJ2-1

CDR3 protein: CASSLGTSTDTQYF
CDR3 DNA: TGTGCCAGCAGTTTAGGGACTAGCACAGATACGCAGTATTTT
V gene: TRBV28
D gene: NA
clone size: NA
J gene: TRBJ2-3

CDR3 protein: CASSSRTGRPTDTQYF
CDR3 DNA: TGTGCCAGCAGCTCCCGGACAGGGAGACCAACAGATACGCAGTATTTT
V gene: TRBV7-8
D gene: TRBD1
clone size: NA
J gene: TRBJ2-3

CDR3 protein: CASALGGAYNEQFF
CDR3 DNA: TGTGCCAGCGCCCTCGGGGGGGCCTACAATGAGCAGTTCTTC
V gene: TRBV2
D gene: TRBD2
clone size: NA
J gene: TRBJ2-1

CDR3 protein: CASSLGENGTDHNSPLHF
CDR3 DNA: TGTGCCAGCAGCTTAGGCGAGAACGGGACAGACCATAATTCACCCCTCCACTTT
V gene: TRBV7-3
D gene: TRBD1
clone size: NA
J gene: TRBJ1-6

CDR3 protein: CASGLTGTDTQYF
CDR3 DNA: TGTGCTAGTGGTTTGACCGGGACAGATACGCAGTATTTT
V gene: TRBV12-5
D gene: NA
clone size: NA
J gene: TRBJ2-3

CDR3 protein: CASSLERGRRETQYF
CDR3 DNA: TGTGCCAGCAGCTTAGAGCGGGGGAGACGTGAGACCCAGTACTTC
V gene: TRBV11-2
D gene: TRBD2
clone size: once
J gene: TRBJ2-5

CDR3 protein: CASSSTGNGYTF
CDR3 DNA: TGTGCCAGCAGTTCCACAGGGAATGGCTACACCTTC
V gene: TRBV27
D gene: NA
clone size: NA
J gene: TRBJ1-2

CDR3 protein: CASSYGGGAFEQYF
CDR3 DNA: TGTGCCAGCAGTTACGGCGGGGGGGCCTTCGAGCAGTACTTC
V gene: TRBV6-5
D gene: TRBD2
clone size: NA
J gene: TRBJ2-7

CDR3 protein: CASKGTLDSNQPQHF
CDR3 DNA: TGTGCCAGCAAAGGGACACTTGATAGCAATCAGCCCCAGCATTTT
V gene: TRBV6-6
D gene: NA
clone size: once
J gene: TRBJ1-5

CDR3 protein: CAGGGGLHQPQHF
CDR3 DNA: TGTGCCGGGGGGGGCGGCCTCCATCAGCCCCAGCATTTT
V gene: TRBV19
D gene: NA
clone size: NA
J gene: TRBJ1-5

CDR3 protein: CASSFTGSTDTQYF
CDR3 DNA: TGTGCCAGCAGCTTTACGGGTAGCACAGATACGCAGTATTTT
V gene: TRBV7-9
D gene: NA
clone size: NA
J gene: TRBJ2-3

CDR3 protein: CSSTTGTSGGIVEQYF
CDR3 DNA: TGTTCCAGCACCACCGGGACTAGCGGGGGGATTGTCGAGCAGTACTTC
V gene: TRBV7-9
D gene: TRBD2
clone size: NA
J gene: TRBJ2-7

CDR3 protein: CASSEKWGVGNSPLHF
CDR3 DNA: TGTGCCAGCAGTGAAAAATGGGGGGTTGGTAATTCACCCCTCCACTTT
V gene: TRBV2
D gene: NA
clone size: few
J gene: TRBJ1-6

CDR3 protein: CASSAGWEDYGYTF
CDR3 DNA: TGTGCCAGCAGTGCAGGGTGGGAGGACTATGGCTACACCTTC
V gene: TRBV6-1
D gene: NA
clone size: NA
J gene: TRBJ1-2

CDR3 protein: CASSPGGSDEQFF
CDR3 DNA: TGTGCCAGCAGTCCGGGAGGCTCGGATGAGCAGTTCTTC
V gene: TRBV28
D gene: TRBD2
clone size: NA
J gene: TRBJ2-1

CDR3 protein: CASSLASGEYEQYF
CDR3 DNA: TGTGCCAGCAGCTTGGCTTCAGGGGAATACGAGCAGTACTTC
V gene: TRBV5-6
D gene: NA
clone size: NA
J gene: TRBJ2-7

CDR3 protein: CAISESKGREGRIGELFF
CDR3 DNA: TGTGCCATCAGTGAGTCGAAGGGCCGCGAGGGAAGAATAGGGGAGCTGTTTTTT
V gene: TRBV10-3
D gene: NA
clone size: NA
J gene: TRBJ2-2

CDR3 protein: CASSPWGTARLDGYTF
CDR3 DNA: TGCGCCAGCAGTCCTTGGGGGACAGCGAGATTGGATGGCTACACCTTC
V gene: TRBV5-1
D gene: TRBD1
clone size: NA
J gene: TRBJ1-2

CDR3 protein: CASSLGQGVGAEAFF
CDR3 DNA: TGTGCCAGCAGCTTGGGGCAGGGTGTGGGCGCTGAAGCTTTCTTT
V gene: TRBV7-3
D gene: NA
clone size: NA
J gene: TRBJ1-1

CDR3 protein: CASSPRTDHQPQHF
CDR3 DNA: TGTGCCAGCAGTCCGAGGACAGATCACCAGCCCCAGCATTTT
V gene: TRBV27
D gene: NA
clone size: NA
J gene: TRBJ1-5

CDR3 protein: CASSPPRGSGSNEQYF
CDR3 DNA: TGCGCCAGCAGTCCCCCCCGGGGTAGCGGGTCGAACGAGCAGTACTTC
V gene: TRBV5-1
D gene: TRBD2
clone size: NA
J gene: TRBJ2-7

CDR3 protein: CASRPTGGNGYTF
CDR3 DNA: TGTGCCAGCAGGCCGACAGGGGGCAATGGCTACACCTTC
V gene: TRBV6-5
D gene: TRBD1
clone size: few
J gene: TRBJ1-2

CDR3 protein: CASSIQGQFNQPQHF
CDR3 DNA: TGTGCCAGTAGTATCCAGGGACAGTTCAATCAGCCCCAGCATTTT
V gene: TRBV19
D gene: TRBD1
clone size: NA
J gene: TRBJ1-5

CDR3 protein: CAGGTGTPDTQYF
CDR3 DNA: TGTGCCGGCGGGACAGGGACTCCGGATACGCAGTATTTT
V gene: TRBV6-1
D gene: TRBD1
clone size: NA
J gene: TRBJ2-3

CDR3 protein: CASSPQVLYEQYF
CDR3 DNA: TGCGCCAGCAGCCCACAGGTCCTCTACGAGCAGTACTTC
V gene: TRBV5-1
D gene: NA
clone size: NA
J gene: TRBJ2-7

CDR3 protein: CASSSGGNSNQPQHF
CDR3 DNA: TGTGCCAGCAGTTCTGGGGGGAATAGCAATCAGCCCCAGCATTTT
V gene: TRBV5-5
D gene: NA
clone size: NA
J gene: TRBJ1-5

CDR3 protein: CASSAMTANTEAFF
CDR3 DNA: TGCGCCAGCAGCGCTATGACAGCCAACACTGAAGCTTTCTTT
V gene: TRBV5-1
D gene: NA
clone size: NA
J gene: TRBJ1-1

CDR3 protein: CASSGTGPEQYF
CDR3 DNA: TGTGCCAGCAGTGGGACAGGCCCCGAGCAGTACTTC
V gene: TRBV27
D gene: TRBD1
clone size: few
J gene: TRBJ2-7

CDR3 protein: CASSSRKFSMNTEAFF
CDR3 DNA: TGTGCCAGCAGTTCTAGAAAATTTTCCATGAACACTGAAGCTTTCTTT
V gene: TRBV7-2
D gene: NA
clone size: NA
J gene: TRBJ1-1

CDR3 protein: CASSRGHPDTQYF
CDR3 DNA: TGTGCCAGTAGTAGGGGACACCCCGACACGCAGTATTTT
V gene: TRBV19
D gene: NA
clone size: NA
J gene: TRBJ2-3

CDR3 protein: CASSRQGRNEQYF
CDR3 DNA: TGTGCCAGCAGCCGACAGGGTCGGAACGAGCAGTACTTC
V gene: TRBV6-5
D gene: TRBD1
clone size: NA
J gene: TRBJ2-7

CDR3 protein: CASTVTGDFYGYTF
CDR3 DNA: TGTGCCAGCACCGTGACAGGGGACTTCTATGGCTACACCTTC
V gene: TRBV5-4
D gene: TRBD1
clone size: NA
J gene: TRBJ1-2

CDR3 protein: CASSLGHHYEQYF
CDR3 DNA: TGTGCCAGCAGTTTAGGCCATCACTACGAGCAGTACTTC
V gene: TRBV28
D gene: NA
clone size: NA
J gene: TRBJ2-7

CDR3 protein: CASSARGHTEAFF
CDR3 DNA: TGTGCCAGCAGTGCCCGTGGCCACACTGAAGCTTTCTTT
V gene: TRBV6-1
D gene: NA
clone size: few
J gene: TRBJ1-1

CDR3 protein: CASSLGVGTSGRLRNEQFF
CDR3 DNA: TGTGCCAGCAGCTTGGGTGTTGGGACTAGCGGGCGGTTAAGGAATGAGCAGTTCTTC
V gene: TRBV5-6
D gene: TRBD2
clone size: NA
J gene: TRBJ2-1

CDR3 protein: CATSRDRGRGSEKLFF
CDR3 DNA: TGTGCCACCAGCAGAGATCGAGGGAGGGGTAGTGAAAAACTGTTTTTT
V gene: TRBV15
D gene: NA
clone size: NA
J gene: TRBJ1-4

CDR3 protein: CSVKTGNTEAFF
CDR3 DNA: TGCAGCGTTAAGACAGGGAACACTGAAGCTTTCTTT
V gene: TRBV29-1
D gene: NA
clone size: NA
J gene: TRBJ1-1

CDR3 protein: CASRNRQGWGYF
CDR3 DNA: TGTGCCAGCAGAAATCGGCAGGGGTGGGGATACTTC
V gene: TRBV28
D gene: NA
clone size: NA
J gene: TRBJ2-7

CDR3 protein: CASSGRGYEQYF
CDR3 DNA: TGTGCCAGCAGTGGAAGGGGCTACGAGCAGTACTTC
V gene: TRBV25-1
D gene: NA
clone size: NA
J gene: TRBJ2-7

CDR3 protein: CASSNTGVREQFF
CDR3 DNA: TGTGCCAGTAGTAACACAGGGGTTAGGGAGCAGTTCTTC
V gene: TRBV19
D gene: TRBD1
clone size: NA
J gene: TRBJ2-1

CDR3 protein: CASSQVGTQETQYF
CDR3 DNA: TGCGCCAGCAGCCAAGTAGGGACTCAAGAGACCCAGTACTTC
V gene: TRBV4-3
D gene: NA
clone size: NA
J gene: TRBJ2-5

CDR3 protein: CASSRPGTGNGYEQYF
CDR3 DNA: TGTGCCAGCAGCCGACCCGGGACAGGGAACGGCTACGAGCAGTACTTC
V gene: TRBV7-9
D gene: TRBD1
clone size: once
J gene: TRBJ2-7

CDR3 protein: CASGIPRGSYNEQFF
CDR3 DNA: TGTGCTAGTGGTATCCCCCGGGGCTCCTACAATGAGCAGTTCTTC
V gene: TRBV12-5
D gene: NA
clone size: NA
J gene: TRBJ2-1

CDR3 protein: CASSAGQTSSYEQYF
CDR3 DNA: TGTGCCAGCAGCGCAGGACAGACGAGCTCCTACGAGCAGTACTTC
V gene: TRBV5-4
D gene: NA
clone size: NA
J gene: TRBJ2-7

CDR3 protein: CASSRRDSSSTDTQYF
CDR3 DNA: TGTGCCAGCAGCAGACGGGACAGCTCTAGCACAGATACGCAGTATTTT
V gene: TRBV11-2
D gene: TRBD1
clone size: NA
J gene: TRBJ2-3

CDR3 protein: CASSRDRYNQPQHF
CDR3 DNA: TGTGCCAGCAGCCGGGACAGGTACAATCAGCCCCAGCATTTT
V gene: TRBV2
D gene: TRBD1
clone size: once
J gene: TRBJ1-5

CDR3 protein: CAISEDRDDSDTQYF
CDR3 DNA: TGTGCCATCAGTGAGGACAGGGATGATTCAGATACGCAGTATTTT
V gene: TRBV10-3
D gene: TRBD1
clone size: NA
J gene: TRBJ2-3

CDR3 protein: CASSQDQPPGGANNSPLHF
CDR3 DNA: TGTGCCAGCAGCCAAGACCAGCCCCCGGGGGGGGCTAATAATTCACCCCTCCACTTT
V gene: TRBV4-2
D gene: NA
clone size: NA
J gene: TRBJ1-6

CDR3 protein: CSSSVDSRKLFF
CDR3 DNA: TGTTCCAGCAGCGTGGACAGTAGAAAACTGTTTTTT
V gene: TRBV7-9
D gene: NA
clone size: NA
J gene: TRBJ1-4

CDR3 protein: CASSIRDKTYEQYF
CDR3 DNA: TGTGCCAGTAGTATCCGGGACAAGACCTACGAGCAGTACTTC
V gene: TRBV19
D gene: NA
clone size: once
J gene: TRBJ2-7

CDR3 protein: CASSLLGGGKETQYF
CDR3 DNA: TGTGCCAGCAGCTTGCTAGGGGGCGGGAAAGAGACCCAGTACTTC
V gene: TRBV7-3
D gene: NA
clone size: NA
J gene: TRBJ2-5